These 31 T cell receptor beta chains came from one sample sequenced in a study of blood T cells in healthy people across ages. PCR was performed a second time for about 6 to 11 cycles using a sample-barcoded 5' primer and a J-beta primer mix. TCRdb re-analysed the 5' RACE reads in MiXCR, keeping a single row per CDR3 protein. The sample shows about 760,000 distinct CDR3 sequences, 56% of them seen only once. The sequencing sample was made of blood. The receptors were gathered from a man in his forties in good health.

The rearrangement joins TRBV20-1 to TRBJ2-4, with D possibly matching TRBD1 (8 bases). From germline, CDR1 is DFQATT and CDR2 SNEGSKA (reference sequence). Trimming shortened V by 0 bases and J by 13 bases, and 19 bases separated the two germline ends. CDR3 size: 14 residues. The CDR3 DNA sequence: TGCAGTGCTAGAGAAGGGCAGGGGGCGGGAGAGCAGTACTTC. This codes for CSAREGQGAGEQYF.

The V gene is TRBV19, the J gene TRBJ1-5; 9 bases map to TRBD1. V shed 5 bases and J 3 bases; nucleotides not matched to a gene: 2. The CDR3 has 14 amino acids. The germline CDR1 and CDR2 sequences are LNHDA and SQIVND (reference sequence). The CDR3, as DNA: TGTGCCAGTAGTCGACAGGGGGACAATCAGCCCCAGCATTTT. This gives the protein CASSRQGDNQPQHF.

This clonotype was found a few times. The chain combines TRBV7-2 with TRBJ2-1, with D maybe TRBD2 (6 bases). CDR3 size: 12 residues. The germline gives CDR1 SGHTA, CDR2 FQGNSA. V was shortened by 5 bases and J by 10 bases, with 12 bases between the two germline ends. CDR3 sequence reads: CASSITSYEQFF. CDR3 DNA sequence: TGTGCCAGCAGCATAACTAGCTACGAGCAGTTCTTC.

CDR3 sequence (DNA): TGTGCCAGCAGTGCGGAACAGGGACAGCATCTCTCCTATAATTCACCCCTCCACTTT. It translates to CASSAEQGQHLSYNSPLHF. This chain joins TRBV27 and TRBJ1-6; 7 bases match TRBD1. The germline CDR1 and CDR2 sequences are MNHEY and SMNVEV (reference sequence). With V trimmed by 5 bases and J by 0 bases, 13 bases remained unmatched. The CDR3 extends over 19 amino acids.

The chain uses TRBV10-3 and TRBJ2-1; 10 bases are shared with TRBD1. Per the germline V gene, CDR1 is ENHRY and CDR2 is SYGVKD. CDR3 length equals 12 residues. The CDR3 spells CAYGSGQGEQFF. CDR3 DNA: TGTGCGTACGGGTCGGGACAGGGGGAGCAGTTCTTC.

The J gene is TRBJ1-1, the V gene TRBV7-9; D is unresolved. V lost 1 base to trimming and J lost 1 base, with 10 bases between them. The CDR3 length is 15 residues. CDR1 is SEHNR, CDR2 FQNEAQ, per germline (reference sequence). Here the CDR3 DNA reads TGTGCCAGCAGCTTAGTAGCCCTGGGGAACACTGAAGCTTTCTTT. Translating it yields CASSLVALGNTEAFF.

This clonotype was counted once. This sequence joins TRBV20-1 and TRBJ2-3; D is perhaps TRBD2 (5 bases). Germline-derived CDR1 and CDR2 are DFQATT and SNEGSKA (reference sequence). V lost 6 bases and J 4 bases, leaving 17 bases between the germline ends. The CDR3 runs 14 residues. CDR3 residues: CSARTPGVPDTQYF. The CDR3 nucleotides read TGCAGTGCCAGGACTCCCGGGGTCCCAGATACGCAGTATTTT.

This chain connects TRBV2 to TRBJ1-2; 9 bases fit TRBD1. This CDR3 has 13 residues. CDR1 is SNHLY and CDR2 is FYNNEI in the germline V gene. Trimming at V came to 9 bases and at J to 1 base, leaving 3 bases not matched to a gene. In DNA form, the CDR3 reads TGTGCCAGGGACAGGGGTCATAACTATGGCTACACCTTC. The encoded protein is CARDRGHNYGYTF.

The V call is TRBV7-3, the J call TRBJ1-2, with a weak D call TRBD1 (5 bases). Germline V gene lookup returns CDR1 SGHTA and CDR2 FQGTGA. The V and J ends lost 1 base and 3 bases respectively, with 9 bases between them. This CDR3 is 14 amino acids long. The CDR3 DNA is TGTGCCAGCAGCTTAAGCCCCAGGGACTATGGCTACACCTTC. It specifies CASSLSPRDYGYTF.

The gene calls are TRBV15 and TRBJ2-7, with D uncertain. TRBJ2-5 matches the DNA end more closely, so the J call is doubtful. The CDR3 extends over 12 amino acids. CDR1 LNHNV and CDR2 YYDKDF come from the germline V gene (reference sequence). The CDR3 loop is CATSGRKETQYF. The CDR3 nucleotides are TGTGCCACCAGCGGTAGGAAAGAGACCCAGTACTTC.

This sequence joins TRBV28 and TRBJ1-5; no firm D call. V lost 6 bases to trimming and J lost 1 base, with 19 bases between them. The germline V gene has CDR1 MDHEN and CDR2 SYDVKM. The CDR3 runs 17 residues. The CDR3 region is CASRSTVLGRSNQPQHF. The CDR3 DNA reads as TGTGCCAGCAGGTCCACCGTCCTCGGGAGGAGCAATCAGCCCCAGCATTTT.

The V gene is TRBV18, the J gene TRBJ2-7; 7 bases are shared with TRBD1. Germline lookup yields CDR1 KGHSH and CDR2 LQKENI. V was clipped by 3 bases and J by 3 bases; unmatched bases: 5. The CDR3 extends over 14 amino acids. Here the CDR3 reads CASSPRRDSYEQYF. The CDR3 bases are TGTGCCAGCTCACCTCGTCGGGACAGCTACGAGCAGTACTTC.

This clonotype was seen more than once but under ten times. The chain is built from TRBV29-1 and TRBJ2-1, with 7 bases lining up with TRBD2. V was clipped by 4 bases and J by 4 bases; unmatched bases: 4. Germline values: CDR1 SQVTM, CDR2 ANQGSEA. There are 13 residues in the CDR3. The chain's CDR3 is CSVGLADYNEQFF. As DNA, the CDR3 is TGCAGCGTTGGGCTAGCGGATTACAATGAGCAGTTCTTC.

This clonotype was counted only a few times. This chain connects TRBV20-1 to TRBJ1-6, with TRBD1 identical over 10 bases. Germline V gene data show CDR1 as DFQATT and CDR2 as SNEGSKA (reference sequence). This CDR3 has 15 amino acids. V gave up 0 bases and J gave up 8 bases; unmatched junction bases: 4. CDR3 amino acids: CSARDDGTGDSPLHF. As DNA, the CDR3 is TGCAGTGCTAGAGATGACGGGACAGGGGATTCACCCCTCCACTTT.

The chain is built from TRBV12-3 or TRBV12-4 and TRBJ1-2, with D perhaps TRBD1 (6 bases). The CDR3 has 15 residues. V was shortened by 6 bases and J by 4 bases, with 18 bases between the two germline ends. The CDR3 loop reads CASRRGAPDIYGYTF. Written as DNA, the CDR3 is TGTGCCAGCAGACGGGGGGCACCCGATATCTATGGCTACACCTTC.

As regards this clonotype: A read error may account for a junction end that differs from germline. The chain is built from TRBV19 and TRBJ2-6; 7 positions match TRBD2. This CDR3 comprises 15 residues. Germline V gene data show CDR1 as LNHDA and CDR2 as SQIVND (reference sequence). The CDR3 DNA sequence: TGTGCCAGTAGAAGGGACTACTCTGGGGCCAGCGTCCTGACTTTC. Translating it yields CASRRDYSGASVLTF.

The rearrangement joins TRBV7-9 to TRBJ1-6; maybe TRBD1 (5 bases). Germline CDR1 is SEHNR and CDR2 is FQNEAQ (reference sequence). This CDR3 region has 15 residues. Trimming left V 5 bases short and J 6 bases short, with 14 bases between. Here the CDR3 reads CASSPPGGVNSPLHF. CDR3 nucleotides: TGTGCCAGCAGCCCCCCGGGGGGAGTTAATTCACCCCTCCACTTT.

In DNA, the CDR3 is TGCAGTGCTCAGACGACTAGCGGGAGTTTTAGCACAGATACGCAGTATTTT. This sequence encodes CSAQTTSGSFSTDTQYF. The chain combines TRBV20-1 with TRBJ2-3, with 12 nucleotides matching TRBD2. The CDR3 has 17 amino acids. From germline, CDR1 is DFQATT and CDR2 SNEGSKA (reference sequence). Unmatched junction bases numbered 9, after V lost 5 bases and J lost 0 bases.

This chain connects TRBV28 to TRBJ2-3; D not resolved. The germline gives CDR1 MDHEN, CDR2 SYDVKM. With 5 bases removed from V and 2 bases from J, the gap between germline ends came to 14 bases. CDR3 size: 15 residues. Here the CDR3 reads CASSMPVTFTDTQYF. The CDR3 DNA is TGTGCCAGCAGTATGCCAGTGACCTTCACAGATACGCAGTATTTT.

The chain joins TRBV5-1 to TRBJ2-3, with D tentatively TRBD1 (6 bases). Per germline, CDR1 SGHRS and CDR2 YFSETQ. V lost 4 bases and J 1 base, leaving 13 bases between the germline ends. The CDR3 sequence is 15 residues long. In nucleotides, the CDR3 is TGCGCCAGCAGCCGGGACAAAACCCGCACAGATACGCAGTATTTT. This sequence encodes CASSRDKTRTDTQYF.

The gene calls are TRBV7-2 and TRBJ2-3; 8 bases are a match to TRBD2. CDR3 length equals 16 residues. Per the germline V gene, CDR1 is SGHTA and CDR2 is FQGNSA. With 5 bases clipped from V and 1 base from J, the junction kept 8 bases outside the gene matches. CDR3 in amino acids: CASSETSGVRTDTQYF. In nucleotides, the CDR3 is TGTGCCAGCAGCGAAACTAGCGGTGTGCGCACAGATACGCAGTATTTT.

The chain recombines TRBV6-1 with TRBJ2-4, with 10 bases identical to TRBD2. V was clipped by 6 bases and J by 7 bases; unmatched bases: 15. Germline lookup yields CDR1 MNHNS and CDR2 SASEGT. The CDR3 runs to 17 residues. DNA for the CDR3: TGTGCCAGCAGGGCGACTACTAGCGGGGCCTCAGGGAACATTCAGTACTTC. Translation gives CASRATTSGASGNIQYF.

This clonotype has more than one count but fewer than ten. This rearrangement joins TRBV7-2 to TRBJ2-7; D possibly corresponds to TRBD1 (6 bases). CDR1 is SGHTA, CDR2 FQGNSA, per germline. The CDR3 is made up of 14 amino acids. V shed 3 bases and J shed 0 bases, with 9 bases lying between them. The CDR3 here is CASSFQGRSYEQYF. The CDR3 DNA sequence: TGTGCCAGCAGCTTCCAGGGGCGCTCCTACGAGCAGTACTTC.

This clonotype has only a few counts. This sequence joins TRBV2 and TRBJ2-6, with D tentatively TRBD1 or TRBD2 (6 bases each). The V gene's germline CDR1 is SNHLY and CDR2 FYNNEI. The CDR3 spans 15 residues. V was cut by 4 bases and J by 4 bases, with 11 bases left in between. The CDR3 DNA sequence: TGTGCCAGCAGTGGGGGGGCTACCGGGGCCAACGTCCTGACTTTC. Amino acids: CASSGGATGANVLTF.

As DNA, the CDR3 is TGTGCCAGCACTATAACGGGACAGGGGAGCTCTGGGGCCAACGTCCTGACTTTC. As protein: CASTITGQGSSGANVLTF. V gene TRBV6-1 combines with J gene TRBJ2-6, with TRBD1 matching 10 bases. Germline CDR1 reads MNHNS; CDR2 reads SASEGT. The CDR3 consists of 18 residues. Trimming cost V 7 bases and J 0 bases; bases outside gene matches: 9.

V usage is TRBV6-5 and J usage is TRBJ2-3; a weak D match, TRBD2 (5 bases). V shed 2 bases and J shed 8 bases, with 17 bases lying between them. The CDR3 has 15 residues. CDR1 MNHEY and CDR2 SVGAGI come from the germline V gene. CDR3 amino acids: CASSYEGVAGVTQYF. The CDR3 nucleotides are TGTGCCAGCAGTTACGAGGGTGTGGCGGGTGTTACGCAGTATTTT.

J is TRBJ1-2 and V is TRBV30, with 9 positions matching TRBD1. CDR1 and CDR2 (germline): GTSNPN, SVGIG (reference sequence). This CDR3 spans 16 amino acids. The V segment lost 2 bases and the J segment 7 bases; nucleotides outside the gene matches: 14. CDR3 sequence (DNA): TGTGCCTGGAGTAGGAACCGGGACAGGGTTTCGAGTGGCTACACCTTC. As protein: CAWSRNRDRVSSGYTF.

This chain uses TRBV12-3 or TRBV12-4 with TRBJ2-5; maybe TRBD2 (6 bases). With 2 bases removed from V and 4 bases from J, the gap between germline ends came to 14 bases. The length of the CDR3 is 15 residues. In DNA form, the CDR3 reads TGTGCCAGCAGTTTACGGGGGAGCGGAGGAGAGACCCAGTACTTC. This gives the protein CASSLRGSGGETQYF.

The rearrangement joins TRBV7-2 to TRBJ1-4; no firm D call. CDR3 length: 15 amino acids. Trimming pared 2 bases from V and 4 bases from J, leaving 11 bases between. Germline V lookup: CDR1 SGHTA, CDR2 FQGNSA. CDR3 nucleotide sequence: TGTGCCAGCAGCTTACGGGCGGATAGTAATGAAAAACTGTTTTTT. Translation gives CASSLRADSNEKLFF.

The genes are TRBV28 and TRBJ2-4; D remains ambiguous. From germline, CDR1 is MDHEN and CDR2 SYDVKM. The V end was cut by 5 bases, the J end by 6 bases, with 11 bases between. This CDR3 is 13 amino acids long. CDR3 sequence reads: CASSVPALNIQYF. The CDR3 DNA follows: TGTGCCAGCAGTGTACCCGCCCTAAACATTCAGTACTTC.

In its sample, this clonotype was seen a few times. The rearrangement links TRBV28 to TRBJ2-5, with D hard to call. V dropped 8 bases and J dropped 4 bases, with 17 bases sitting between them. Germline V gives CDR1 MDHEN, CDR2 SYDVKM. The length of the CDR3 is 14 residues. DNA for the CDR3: TGTGCCAGCGCGGTTAGGGCCGCGGTAGAGACCCAGTACTTC. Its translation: CASAVRAAVETQYF.